The 9 T cell receptor beta chains in this list originate from one sample, sequenced in a study of vaccination and CD4 T cells after COVID-19. Oncomine TCR Beta short-read sequencing was applied to DNA from cultured CD4+ T cells. Using its own MiXCR run on the PCR reads, TCRdb lists one record per CDR3 protein. The sample gives 9,100 or so distinct CDR3 sequences, 51% of which show up once; about two fifths is in the top ten. No antigen has been identified for these receptors. Treatment in this sample: roughly 10-day PBMC culture with coronavirus spike peptide pools or control peptides (ViraFEST assay). Sequencing input: CD4+ T cells from blood, cultured in vitro. These receptors all stem from a human donor who had recovered from COVID-19.

The table lists this clonotype with a count of one. The rearrangement joins TRBV10-3 to TRBJ1-2, with 8 bases lining up with TRBD1. The junction had 11 bases not matched to a gene; V was cut back by 9 bases and J by 5 bases. The germline V gene has CDR1 ENHRY and CDR2 SYGVKD. The CDR3 has 14 residues. For the CDR3, the DNA is TGTGCCATTCGGAAAAACAGGGGGGATTATGGCTACACCTTC. Its protein product is CAIRKNRGDYGYTF.

This clonotype was observed a handful of times. The rearrangement links TRBV15 to TRBJ1-2; tentative D call: TRBD1 (6 bases). The germline V gene encodes CDR1 LNHNV and CDR2 YYDKDF (reference sequence). The CDR3 runs to 14 residues. V lost 1 base and J 8 bases, leaving 14 bases between the germline ends. The CDR3 sequence is CATSRAPKGQGYTF. The CDR3 DNA reads as TGTGCCACCAGCAGAGCGCCAAAGGGACAAGGCTACACCTTC. The whole variable domain, remainder taken from reference TRBV15 and TRBJ1-2, is DAMVIQNPRYQVTQFGKPVTLSCSQTLNHNVMYWYQQKSSQAPKLLFHYYDKDFNNEADTPDNFQSRRPNTSFCFLDIRSPGLGDTAMYLCATSRAPKGQGYTFGSGTRLTVV.

The chain links TRBV20-1 to TRBJ2-3; no clear D. V was pared by 6 bases and J by 2 bases, with 12 bases between. Germline assignment: CDR1 DFQATT and CDR2 SNEGSKA (reference sequence). CDR3 size: 13 residues. CDR3 DNA sequence: TGCAGTGCCAGCGATACTGTCACAGATACGCAGTATTTT. Its protein product is CSASDTVTDTQYF.

The CDR3 sequence is CASSNPGQPLHF. The CDR3 DNA reads TGTGCCAGCAGTAACCCGGGACAACCCCTCCACTTT. The chain couples TRBV27 to TRBJ1-6; possibly TRBD1 for D (6 bases). The germline V gene encodes CDR1 MNHEY and CDR2 SMNVEV (reference sequence). The CDR3 runs 12 residues. V lost 5 bases to trimming and J lost 12 bases, with 11 bases between them.

This clonotype was seen more than once but under ten times. The chain carries TRBV7-8 and TRBJ2-3; 9 nucleotides align to TRBD2. This CDR3 has 17 residues. The V gene's germline CDR1 is SGHVS and CDR2 FQNEAQ. V gave up 2 bases and J gave up 0 bases; unmatched junction bases: 6. In DNA form, the CDR3 reads TGTGCCAGCAGCTTAAGGCAGCGGGGGGCGAGCACAGATACGCAGTATTTT. Translated, it gives CASSLRQRGASTDTQYF.

This clonotype was observed a handful of times. J is TRBJ1-1 and V is TRBV7-9, with D possibly TRBD1 on 6 matching bases. CDR3 size: 14 residues. CDR1 and CDR2 (germline): SEHNR, FQNEAQ (reference sequence). Trimming left V 5 bases short and J 4 bases short, with 14 bases between. The CDR3 sequence: CASSGGQPSTEAFF. As DNA, the CDR3 is TGTGCCAGCAGCGGAGGACAGCCGAGCACTGAAGCTTTCTTT. Full variable domain (outside the CDR3, taken from reference TRBV7-9 and TRBJ1-1): DTGVSQNPRHKITKRGQNVTFRCDPISEHNRLYWYRQTLGQGPEFLTYFQNEAQLEKSRLLSDRFSAERPKGSFSTLEIQRTEQGDSAMYLCASSGGQPSTEAFFGQGTRLTVV.

The chain has TRBV7-2 and TRBJ2-7; 11 bases map to TRBD2. The trim removed 2 bases at V and 5 bases at J, leaving 2 bases unmatched. The CDR3 covers 14 residues. The V gene's germline CDR1 is SGHTA and CDR2 FQGNSA. In DNA, the CDR3 is TGTGCCAGCAGCTTATTTAGCGGGGGGGACGAGCAGTACTTC. Its translation: CASSLFSGGDEQYF.

This clonotype was detected only a few times. CDR3 sequence reads: CASSRQGGSAGANVLTF. The CDR3 DNA is TGTGCCAGCAGCCGACAGGGCGGATCAGCTGGGGCCAACGTCCTGACTTTC. The chain couples TRBV27 to TRBJ2-6; TRBD1 matches 7 bases. After removal of 6 bases from V and 2 bases from J, the junction contained 10 bases not matched to a gene. From germline, CDR1 is MNHEY and CDR2 SMNVEV (reference sequence). The CDR3 is 17 residues long. The full variable domain, its missing parts supplied by reference TRBV27 and TRBJ2-6, is EAQVTQNPRYLITVTGKKLTVTCSQNMNHEYMSWYRQDPGLGLRQIYYSMNVEVTDKGDVPEGYKVSRKEKRNFPLILESPSPNQTSLYFCASSRQGGSAGANVLTFGAGSRLTVL.

This chain connects TRBV6-1 to TRBJ2-7; the match to TRBD2 covers 9 bases. The V segment lost 5 bases and the J segment 2 bases; nucleotides outside the gene matches: 4. CDR1 is MNHNS, CDR2 SASEGT, per germline. The CDR3 is made up of 14 amino acids. CDR3 coding DNA: TGTGCCAGCAGTCCCGGGACTAGCCCCTACGAGCAGTACTTC. Protein sequence: CASSPGTSPYEQYF.